This passage covers 32 T cell receptor beta chains from one sample sequenced in a study of blood T cell repertoires in COVID-19. Generated by immunoSEQ multiplex PCR, the TCRdb table keeps only in-frame clones and is missing some. The sample records 150,000 to 200,000 clones, about 70% being singletons. The material sequenced was peripheral blood. The receptors come from a woman aged 45-60 years with active or convalescent COVID-19.

This clone was counted once. The V gene is TRBV5-1, the J gene TRBJ2-5; D is possibly TRBD2 (5 bases). The CDR3 covers 15 residues. V was trimmed by 7 bases and J by 0 bases, leaving 16 bases between them. CDR1 and CDR2 from the germline V gene are SGHRS and YFSETQ. This chain's CDR3 is CASCPFSGNQETQYF. CDR3 DNA sequence: TGCGCCAGCTGCCCCTTTTCGGGGAACCAAGAGACCCAGTACTTC.

This sequence joins TRBV6-2 or TRBV6-3 and TRBJ2-7, with 9 bases matching TRBD2. The germline V gene encodes CDR1 MNHEY and CDR2 SVGEGT. This CDR3 comprises 15 residues. V was pared by 2 bases and J by 2 bases, with 4 bases of the junction left unmatched. CDR3 region: CASSYPLAGTYEQYF. CDR3 bases: TGTGCCAGCAGTTACCCGCTAGCGGGGACCTACGAGCAGTACTTC.

The chain couples TRBV30 to TRBJ1-1, with D hard to call. CDR1 is GTSNPN and CDR2 is SVGIG in the germline V gene (reference sequence). V shed 1 base and J shed 2 bases, with 11 bases lying between them. CDR3 size: 14 residues. DNA of the CDR3: TGTGCCTGGAGTGGTGCAGGACTAAACACTGAAGCTTTCTTT. Amino acids: CAWSGAGLNTEAFF.

The V gene is TRBV30, the J gene TRBJ1-2; 9 bases are a match to TRBD1. CDR1 GTSNPN and CDR2 SVGIG come from the germline V gene (reference sequence). This CDR3 region has 17 residues. The junction had 10 bases not matched to a gene; V was cut back by 2 bases and J by 0 bases. The CDR3 bases are TGTGCCTGGAGTACCCACGTACGGGACAGGGCTAACTATGGCTACACCTTC. This gives the protein CAWSTHVRDRANYGYTF. The variable domain in full, completed from reference TRBV30 and TRBJ1-2, reads SQTIHQWPATLVQPVGSPLSLECTVEGTSNPNLYWYRQAAGRGLQLLFYSVGIGQISSEVPQNLSASRPQDRQFILSSKKLLLSDSGFYLCAWSTHVRDRANYGYTFGSGTRLTVV.

This chain connects TRBV5-6 to TRBJ1-6; 9 positions agree with TRBD1. The CDR3 extends over 15 amino acids. Unmatched junction bases numbered 4, after V lost 4 bases and J lost 5 bases. Germline loops: CDR1 SGHDT, CDR2 YYEEEE. This CDR3 reads CASSHGDRDNSPLHF. The CDR3 region has the DNA TGTGCCAGCAGCCATGGGGACAGGGATAATTCACCCCTCCACTTT.

The chain employs TRBV5-5 and TRBJ1-3; D may be TRBD1 (6 bases). V lost 4 bases to trimming and J lost 0 bases, with 14 bases between them. The CDR3 totals 16 residues. Germline V gene data show CDR1 as SGHKS and CDR2 as YYEKEE (reference sequence). The CDR3 reads CASSARTDRSGNTIYF. In DNA, the CDR3 is TGTGCCAGCAGCGCGAGGACAGACCGCTCTGGAAACACCATATATTTT.

J is TRBJ2-7 and V is TRBV9, with 10 bases identical to TRBD1. The CDR3 length is 15 residues. V shed 4 bases and J 4 bases; nucleotides not matched to a gene: 8. From germline, CDR1 is SGDLS and CDR2 YYNGEE. In DNA, the CDR3 is TGTGCCAGCAGCCCTCAGACAGGGGGCAAGTACGAGCAGTACTTC. Its translation is CASSPQTGGKYEQYF.

The rearrangement uses TRBV15 and TRBJ1-6, with D possibly being TRBD1 (6 bases). V dropped 4 bases and J dropped 14 bases, with 27 bases sitting between them. The CDR3 length is 17 residues. CDR1 LNHNV and CDR2 YYDKDF come from the germline V gene (reference sequence). The CDR3 DNA reads as TGTGCCACCAGCATGACACAGGGATGGCCGGGGGGTAGGGCCCTCCACTTT. Its translation: CATSMTQGWPGGRALHF.

In this sample, this clone turned up a few times. V and J are TRBV6-4 and TRBJ2-3; a possible D gene is TRBD2 (5 bases). The germline V and J ends were trimmed by 3 bases and 8 bases, with 15 bases remaining between them. The CDR3 length is 14 residues. Germline V lookup: CDR1 MRHNA, CDR2 SNTAGT. The CDR3 region has the DNA TGTGCCAGCAGTGAGTCGGGGTCGGTGGGTACGCAGTATTTT. This sequence encodes CASSESGSVGTQYF.

J is TRBJ2-1 and V is TRBV6-5, with a weak D call TRBD2 (6 bases). Trimming pared 4 bases from V and 5 bases from J, leaving 12 bases between. Germline lookup yields CDR1 MNHEY and CDR2 SVGAGI. The CDR3 loop spans 14 amino acids. The CDR3, as DNA: TGTGCCAGCAGTTCGCGGGAACATAACAATGAGCAGTTCTTC. Translation gives CASSSREHNNEQFF.

The V gene is TRBV4-3, the J gene TRBJ2-1, with TRBD2 matching over 9 bases. Losses at the gene ends were 2 bases for V and 2 bases for J; bases not matched to a gene: 4. This CDR3 comprises 16 residues. Germline loops: CDR1 LGHNA, CDR2 YSLEER. The CDR3 here is CASSQWGGGAYNEQFF. CDR3 nucleotide sequence: TGCGCCAGCAGCCAATGGGGCGGGGGGGCCTACAATGAGCAGTTCTTC.

The chain combines TRBV11-2 with TRBJ2-5; a weak D match, TRBD2 (6 bases). From germline, CDR1 is SGHAT and CDR2 FQNNGV. Trimming left V 5 bases short and J 4 bases short, with 26 bases between. The CDR3 runs 18 residues. As DNA, the CDR3 is TGTGCCAGCAGCCACCCTCCGGGGGACCTGCGGTTCGGAGAGACCCAGTACTTC. Amino acid sequence: CASSHPPGDLRFGETQYF.

This clone was counted between two and nine times. Other DNA sequences within the sample encode an identical CDR3. The gene calls are TRBV7-2 and TRBJ2-5, with TRBD1 identical over 11 bases. Unmatched junction bases numbered 4, after V lost 5 bases and J lost 5 bases. This CDR3 has 14 amino acids. The V gene's germline CDR1 is SGHTA and CDR2 FQGNSA. The CDR3 DNA sequence: TGTGCCAGCAGCCGGGACAGGGGGGGGGAGACCCAGTACTTC. This codes for CASSRDRGGETQYF.

The chain carries TRBV6-5 and TRBJ2-7; 11 nucleotides match TRBD1. Trimming at V came to 6 bases and at J to 2 bases, leaving 3 bases not matched to a gene. This CDR3 has 14 amino acids. CDR1 is MNHEY and CDR2 is SVGAGI in the germline V gene. The chain's CDR3 is CASSLGQGAYEQYF. CDR3 in DNA: TGTGCCAGCAGCCTGGGACAGGGGGCCTACGAGCAGTACTTC.

The chain links TRBV5-1 to TRBJ1-1; D unclear. V was shortened by 7 bases and J by 2 bases, with 15 bases between the two germline ends. The germline V gene encodes CDR1 SGHRS and CDR2 YFSETQ. The CDR3 covers 14 residues. The CDR3 DNA sequence: TGCGCCAGCCACCGAGGAGAGCAAAACACTGAAGCTTTCTTT. It encodes CASHRGEQNTEAFF.

The CDR3 here is CASATRTSGRGGDTQYF. Written as DNA, the CDR3 is TGTGCCAGCGCAACCCGAACTAGCGGGAGAGGGGGAGATACGCAGTATTTT. The gene calls are TRBV2 and TRBJ2-3; 11 bases are shared with TRBD2. CDR3 size: 17 residues. Trimming cost V 8 bases and J 5 bases; bases outside gene matches: 15. From germline, CDR1 is SNHLY and CDR2 FYNNEI.

The chain combines TRBV18 with TRBJ2-7; tentatively, D is TRBD2 (6 bases). Trimming pared 4 bases from V and 2 bases from J, leaving 6 bases between. CDR3 size: 12 residues. Germline CDR1 KGHSH, CDR2 LQKENI. The CDR3 is CASSREAYEQYF. In DNA, the CDR3 is TGTGCCAGCTCACGGGAGGCCTACGAGCAGTACTTC.

This chain uses TRBV9 with TRBJ2-3; 8 bases fit TRBD2. J lost 5 bases, V lost 0 bases, and 2 bases had no gene match. Germline V gene sequence: CDR1 SGDLS, CDR2 YYNGEE. There are 14 residues in the CDR3. The CDR3 protein is CASSVVAGGDTQYF. The CDR3 DNA is TGTGCCAGCAGCGTAGTTGCGGGGGGAGATACGCAGTATTTT.

This clone has just one count. The rearrangement uses TRBV3-1 (or the pseudogene TRBV3-2) and TRBJ1-1; the match to TRBD1 covers 11 bases. Germline loops: CDR1 LGHDT, CDR2 YNNKEL (reference sequence). This CDR3 has 14 residues. The junction had 0 bases not matched to a gene; V was cut back by 4 bases and J by 2 bases. CDR3 region: CASSRTGGNTEAFF. In DNA form, the CDR3 reads TGTGCCAGCAGCCGGACAGGGGGCAACACTGAAGCTTTCTTT.

The chain carries TRBV3-1 (or the pseudogene TRBV3-2) and TRBJ2-2, with D hard to call. Germline CDR1 reads LGHDT; CDR2 reads YNNKEL (reference sequence). V lost 5 bases and J lost 4, with 5 bases in between. This CDR3 has 12 amino acids. The CDR3 DNA follows: TGTGCCAGCAGCTTTAGCACCGGGGAGCTGTTTTTT. This encodes CASSFSTGELFF.

The chain recombines TRBV5-1 with TRBJ1-1; no definite D call. The CDR3 totals 13 residues. V was clipped by 3 bases and J by 4 bases, with 10 bases between them. Germline CDR1 is SGHRS and CDR2 is YFSETQ. This CDR3 is CASSWAGSTEAFF. The CDR3, as DNA: TGCGCCAGCAGCTGGGCGGGGAGCACTGAAGCTTTCTTT.

The rearrangement joins TRBV9 to TRBJ1-2; 8 bases match TRBD1. CDR3 size: 14 residues. Per germline, CDR1 SGDLS and CDR2 YYNGEE. J was trimmed by 6 bases and V by 4 bases; bases with no gene match: 8. DNA for the CDR3: TGTGCCAGCAGCCCGGGACAGGCCTGGGATGGCTACACCTTC. The encoded protein is CASSPGQAWDGYTF.

The CDR3 here is CASSDRAGLSYNEQFF. CDR3 DNA sequence: TGTGCCAGCAGTGACCGGGCGGGGTTGTCCTACAATGAGCAGTTCTTC. The genes are TRBV6-4 and TRBJ2-1, with a possible D match to TRBD2 (6 bases). The CDR3 contains 16 residues. Germline loops: CDR1 MRHNA, CDR2 SNTAGT. V shed 2 bases and J shed 1 base, with 12 bases lying between them.

CDR3: CARDRGRDGYTF. The CDR3 nucleotides read TGTGCTCGGGACAGGGGGCGCGATGGCTACACCTTC. The J gene is TRBJ1-2, the V gene TRBV30, with 12 bases matching TRBD1. This CDR3 comprises 12 residues. Germline CDR1 and CDR2: GTSNPN and SVGIG (reference sequence).

Only one count was recorded for this clone. The chain has TRBV4-2 and TRBJ2-5, with a weak D call TRBD2 (5 bases). CDR3 length equals 15 residues. From germline, CDR1 is LGHNA and CDR2 YNFKEQ. With 0 bases removed from V and 7 bases from J, the gap between germline ends came to 15 bases. The CDR3 protein is CASSQDERALVTQYF. CDR3 DNA sequence: TGTGCCAGCAGCCAAGATGAGAGGGCGCTGGTGACCCAGTACTTC.

CDR3 sequence reads: CASSLALGGSTDTQYF. The CDR3 DNA reads TGTGCCAGCAGTTTAGCGCTGGGCGGGAGCACAGATACGCAGTATTTT. The chain combines TRBV28 with TRBJ2-3, with TRBD2 as a possible D gene (5 bases). CDR1 is MDHEN, CDR2 SYDVKM, per germline. Trimming removed 2 bases at V and 0 bases at J, with 12 bases between. The CDR3 has 16 amino acids.

The chain couples TRBV5-1 to TRBJ1-1; maybe TRBD1 (5 bases). Germline CDR1 is SGHRS and CDR2 is YFSETQ. Trimming shortened V by 3 bases and J by 1 base, and 13 bases separated the two germline ends. There are 15 residues in the CDR3. This CDR3 reads CASSSGGGTNTEAFF. The CDR3 DNA reads TGCGCCAGCAGCTCGGGCGGGGGTACGAACACTGAAGCTTTCTTT.

The chain employs TRBV30 and TRBJ1-1, with no clear D. CDR3 size: 13 residues. V shed 4 bases and J shed 3 bases, with 12 bases lying between them. The V gene's germline CDR1 is GTSNPN and CDR2 SVGIG (reference sequence). The CDR3 bases are TGTGCCTGGAACGCCGGGGAATACACTGAAGCTTTCTTT. Translation gives CAWNAGEYTEAFF.

The gene calls are TRBV7-3 and TRBJ1-1, with D uncertain. The germline V gene encodes CDR1 SGHTA and CDR2 FQGTGA. There are 16 residues in the CDR3. V was shortened by 2 bases and J by 1 base, with 14 bases between the two germline ends. The CDR3 DNA follows: TGTGCCAGCAGCTTAGGGAGGCTGGGAGGGAACACTGAAGCTTTCTTT. Its protein is CASSLGRLGGNTEAFF.

V is TRBV3-1 (or the pseudogene TRBV3-2) and J is TRBJ2-2; D ambiguous. Germline assignment: CDR1 LGHDT and CDR2 YNNKEL (reference sequence). The CDR3 covers 12 residues. Between the trimmed V and J ends, which lost 4 bases and 6 bases, there was a span of 6 bases. The CDR3 protein is CASSPPAGELFF. The CDR3 bases are TGTGCCAGCAGCCCCCCTGCCGGGGAGCTGTTTTTT.

This chain uses TRBV12-3 or TRBV12-4 with TRBJ1-1, with unresolved D. V was shortened by 6 bases and J by 4 bases, with 9 bases between the two germline ends. This CDR3 is built from 12 residues. The CDR3 sequence: CASSPHSTEAFF. The CDR3 DNA is TGTGCCAGCAGCCCCCATTCCACTGAAGCTTTCTTT.

The chain couples TRBV29-1 to TRBJ1-1, with D perhaps matching TRBD1 (6 bases). Trimming shortened V by 6 bases and J by 5 bases, and 19 bases separated the two germline ends. Looked up from germline, CDR1 is SQVTM and CDR2 is ANQGSEA. The CDR3 consists of 14 residues. CDR3 residues: CSVAIGDMRTEAFF. The CDR3 bases are TGCAGCGTCGCCATCGGGGACATGAGGACTGAAGCTTTCTTT.